The 28 T cell receptor beta chains presented below share a single source sample, sequenced in a study of tumor-infiltrating lymphocytes in oesophageal squamous cell carcinoma. TCRdb reprocessed the PCR reads with MiXCR, giving one entry per CDR3 protein. The table includes almost 20,000 distinct CDR3 sequences, under 40% detected once. Sequencing was performed on blood. The receptors were sampled from a male donor with esophageal squamous cell carcinoma.

There are many counts of this clonotype. A single base separates this from a much larger clone, so it may be a read error. CDR3 residues: CASSPGGAGSSYNEQYF. For the CDR3, the DNA is TGTGCCAGCAGCCCGGGCGGGGCGGGGTCCTCCTACAATGAGCAGTACTTC. The chain links TRBV11-2 to TRBJ2-7, with TRBD2 as a possible D gene (6 bases). Germline-derived CDR1 and CDR2 are SGHAT and FQNNGV. Trimming took off 5 bases at V and 7 bases at J, with 27 bases between the two ends. This CDR3 is built from 17 residues. Full variable domain (rest looked up from reference TRBV11-2 and TRBJ2-7): EAGVAQSPRYKIIEKRQSVAFWCNPISGHATLYWYQQILGQGPKLLIQFQNNGVVDDSQLPKDRFSAERLKGVDSTLKIQPAKLEDSAVYLCASSPGGAGSSYNEQYFGPGTRLTVT.

This clonotype has ten or more counts. Given a much more abundant clone one base away, this may be a read error. V usage is TRBV12-3 or TRBV12-4 and J usage is TRBJ2-7; 9 positions match TRBD2. The CDR3 is made up of 15 amino acids. V shed 2 bases and J 7 bases; nucleotides not matched to a gene: 9. The CDR3 DNA sequence: TGTGCCAGCAGTTTATGGCTAGCGGGAATCAATGAGCAGTACTTC. This sequence encodes CASSLWLAGINEQYF.

The chain links TRBV20-1 to TRBJ2-3; D might be TRBD2 (6 bases). CDR3 length: 14 residues. Per the germline V gene, CDR1 is DFQATT and CDR2 is SNEGSKA (reference sequence). The germline V and J ends were trimmed by 8 bases and 2 bases, with 17 bases remaining between them. CDR3 loop: CSSRGVGATDTQYF. The CDR3 DNA is TGCAGTTCTCGCGGGGTAGGGGCCACAGATACGCAGTATTTT.

This clonotype was counted only a few times. CDR3 DNA sequence: TGTGCCAGCAGCTTGGCCTTCGCGGGACTAGCATTTGGTAATGAGCAGTTCTTC. Translation gives CASSLAFAGLAFGNEQFF. V usage is TRBV7-2 and J usage is TRBJ2-7, with 9 bases fitting TRBD2. The J call may be mistaken, given a closer DNA end match to TRBJ2-1. This CDR3 is built from 18 residues. In germline, CDR1 is SGHTA, CDR2 FQGNSA.

This sequence joins TRBV11-3 and TRBJ2-7, with D tentatively TRBD2 (6 bases). This CDR3 has 14 amino acids. The V end lost 1 base, the J end lost 9 bases, and 16 bases lay between the germline ends. The germline V gene has CDR1 SGHNT and CDR2 YENEEA. The CDR3 bases are TGTGCCAGCAGCTTAGCTCGCGGGATCAACGCGCAGTACTTC. Translating gives CASSLARGINAQYF.

To note about this clonotype: This may stem from a read error, because a much larger clone lies one nucleotide away. The CDR3 sequence: CASSFLTGDSYNEQYF. CDR3 sequence (DNA): TGTGCCAGCAGCTTTTTAACGGGAGACTCCTACAATGAGCAGTACTTC. The chain carries TRBV7-9 and TRBJ2-7; a weak D match, TRBD2 (6 bases). The CDR3 sequence is 16 residues long. Trimming left V 3 bases short and J 7 bases short, with 22 bases between. The germline CDR1 and CDR2 sequences are SEHNR and FQNEAQ (reference sequence).

This clonotype was seen many times. V gene TRBV5-1 combines with J gene TRBJ2-3, with D possibly matching TRBD2 (7 bases). This CDR3 has 16 amino acids. The V end lost 2 bases, the J end lost 4 bases, and 17 bases lay between the germline ends. CDR1 is SGHRS and CDR2 is YFSETQ in the germline V gene. DNA for the CDR3: TGCGCCAGCAGCTTTGAGGGGGGGGGCAAGGCAGATACGCAGTATTTT. It is translated as CASSFEGGGKADTQYF.

The chain is built from TRBV6-1 and TRBJ2-3; 11 positions agree with TRBD2. Germline assignment: CDR1 MNHNS and CDR2 SASEGT. V was clipped by 7 bases and J by 6 bases; unmatched bases: 6. The CDR3 loop spans 14 amino acids. For the CDR3, the DNA is TGTGCCAGCAAAGGAGGACTAGCGGGTGATACGCAGTATTTT. This sequence encodes CASKGGLAGDTQYF.

The V call is TRBV7-3, the J call TRBJ2-1, with 7 bases fitting TRBD1. The CDR3 loop spans 15 amino acids. CDR1 is SGHTA, CDR2 FQGTGA, per germline. Trimming removed 5 bases from V and 2 bases from J; junction bases left unmatched: 6. The CDR3 DNA sequence: TGTGCCAGCAGCCCGGACAGGACGGCCTACAATGAGCAGTTCTTC. This codes for CASSPDRTAYNEQFF.

This chain connects TRBV18 to TRBJ2-4; 9 bases are shared with TRBD2. The CDR3 covers 16 residues. V dropped 5 bases and J dropped 4; count of bases not matched to a gene: 9. The V gene's germline CDR1 is KGHSH and CDR2 LQKENI. This CDR3 is CASSYSSGISKNIQYF. CDR3 sequence (DNA): TGTGCCAGCTCATACTCTAGCGGGATAAGTAAAAACATTCAGTACTTC.

This chain uses TRBV7-2 with TRBJ2-1; no clear D. The J call may be faulty, since TRBJ2-7 better matches the DNA end. In germline, CDR1 is SGHTA, CDR2 FQGNSA. The CDR3 consists of 15 residues. The CDR3 region is CASSLGEAVSYEQYF. CDR3 in DNA: TGTGCCAGCAGCTTAGGAGAGGCCGTGTCCTACGAGCAGTACTTC.

V and J are TRBV12-3 or TRBV12-4 and TRBJ2-5, with 9 bases fitting TRBD2. The J call is uncertain, as TRBJ2-7 better fits the DNA end. This CDR3 contains 16 residues. The DNA of the CDR3 is TGTGCCAGCAGCTATAGATACATAGCGGGAGACTACGAGCAGTACTTC. It yields the protein CASSYRYIAGDYEQYF.

This clonotype is judged medium-sized. An end of the junction does not agree with germline; a read error may underlie this. V and J are TRBV7-7 and TRBJ2-1, with D maybe TRBD2 (6 bases). Germline V gene data show CDR1 as SSHAT and CDR2 as FNYEAQ (reference sequence). CDR3 length: 13 residues. CDR3 sequence (DNA): TGTGCTAGCAGCAGGGACTTATACAATGAGCAGTTCTTC. As protein: CASSRDLYNEQFF.

By share, this clonotype ranks as medium-sized. The chain employs TRBV12-3 or TRBV12-4 and TRBJ1-1; D gene unclear. This CDR3 has 13 residues. The V gene lost 6 bases and the J gene lost 4 bases, with 12 bases spanning the gap. The CDR3: CASSRGLFTEAFF. The CDR3 nucleotides read TGTGCCAGCAGCCGCGGACTGTTCACTGAAGCTTTCTTT.

This clonotype was counted many times. V gene TRBV5-1 combines with J gene TRBJ2-1; TRBD2 aligns across 14 bases. V dropped 5 bases and J dropped 8; count of bases not matched to a gene: 12. Germline V gene data show CDR1 as SGHRS and CDR2 as YFSETQ. The CDR3 is 17 amino acids. Written as DNA, the CDR3 is TGCGCCAGCAGTTCAACGACTGGACTAGCGGGAGGCTATGAGCAGTTCTTC. Protein: CASSSTTGLAGGYEQFF.

By proportion, this clonotype is medium-sized. This chain links TRBV6-1 with TRBJ2-4; 14 nucleotides align to TRBD2. V lost 3 bases and J lost 7; bases outside the gene matches: 2. In germline, CDR1 is MNHNS, CDR2 SASEGT. CDR3 length equals 15 residues. CDR3 residues: CASSETSGGANIQYF. CDR3 nucleotides: TGTGCCAGCAGTGAGACTAGCGGGGGGGCCAACATTCAGTACTTC.

This clonotype has just one count. The chain has TRBV12-3 or TRBV12-4 and TRBJ2-1, with D uncertain. The ends were cut back, 2 bases at V and 5 bases at J, with 4 bases in the middle. The length of the CDR3 is 12 residues. In DNA, the CDR3 is TGTGCCAGCAGTTTAACCGACAATGAGCAGTTCTTC. Encoded protein: CASSLTDNEQFF.

This clonotype has more than one count but fewer than ten. The chain joins TRBV19 to TRBJ1-4; D uncertain. This CDR3 region has 16 residues. CDR1 and CDR2 (germline): LNHDA, SQIVND (reference sequence). V was clipped by 5 bases and J by 0 bases, with 13 bases between them. CDR3 sequence reads: CASSPRTAATNEKLFF. DNA of the CDR3: TGTGCCAGTAGTCCCCGGACTGCGGCAACTAATGAAAAACTGTTTTTT.

This chain uses TRBV7-3 with TRBJ2-1; TRBD2 is a possible D gene (5 bases). The CDR3 spans 13 residues. Germline V gene data show CDR1 as SGHTA and CDR2 as FQGTGA. Trimming removed 1 base at V and 9 bases at J, with 10 bases between. The CDR3 protein is CASSLIRDGEQFF. The DNA of the CDR3 is TGTGCCAGCAGCTTAATCCGGGATGGTGAGCAGTTCTTC.

Note on this clonotype: This is likely a read error, given that the CDR3 carries no conserved phenylalanine or tryptophan at its end. No DNA is shown, since the ends of the CDR3 on it are uncertain; the CDR3 is the one TCRdb lists. CDR3 loop: CAISAFGQ. The V gene is TRBV10-3, the J gene TRBJ1-6; the tabulated D call, TRBD1, remains unverified against the DNA. Germline V gene sequence: CDR1 ENHRY, CDR2 SYGVKD. The CDR3 totals 8 residues, both ends included.

Comments on this clonotype: The CDR3 carries no conserved terminal phenylalanine or tryptophan, so it likely arises from a read error. Because the CDR3's place on the DNA is in doubt, the DNA is left out and the CDR3 is given as listed by TCRdb. This chain joins TRBV7-6 and TRBJ2-6; TRBD1, as called in the table, went unchecked against the DNA. The germline V gene encodes CDR1 SGHVS and CDR2 FNYEAQ. The CDR3 is made up of 9 amino acids, end residues included. CDR3 protein: CASSTLTGT.

This clonotype has ten or more counts. This rearrangement joins TRBV10-3 to TRBJ1-2, with D perhaps TRBD1 (5 bases). The CDR3 spans 13 residues. V dropped 5 bases and J dropped 6 bases, with 13 bases sitting between them. Germline CDR1 ENHRY, CDR2 SYGVKD. The CDR3 coding sequence is TGTGCCATCAGTCCGAACGGAGGGGATGGCTACACCTTC. Translation gives CAISPNGGDGYTF.

V gene TRBV7-6 combines with J gene TRBJ2-5; no reliable D call. The DNA end lines up better with TRBJ2-7; the J call may be wrong. The CDR3 totals 16 residues. Germline CDR1 is SGHVS and CDR2 is FNYEAQ. In DNA, the CDR3 is TGTGCCAGCAGCCGCCCCCAGGCAGGTCGCTCCTACGAGCAGTACTTC. Translating gives CASSRPQAGRSYEQYF.

The chain combines TRBV7-2 with TRBJ2-5, with 10 nucleotides matching TRBD2. Germline loops: CDR1 SGHTA, CDR2 FQGNSA. The CDR3 length is 15 residues. Trimming removed 5 bases from V and 13 bases from J; junction bases left unmatched: 16. This chain's CDR3 is CASSGRLAGTGELYF. The CDR3 DNA is TGTGCCAGCAGCGGCAGACTAGCGGGCACCGGGGAGCTGTACTTC.

This clonotype was seen many times. The V and J genes are TRBV7-8 and TRBJ2-7; D might be TRBD1 or TRBD2, each matching 5 bases. The germline V gene encodes CDR1 SGHVS and CDR2 FQNEAQ. The CDR3 extends over 16 amino acids. V was shortened by 5 bases and J by 7 bases, with 24 bases between the two germline ends. CDR3 nucleotide sequence: TGTGCCAGCAGCCCCGGGACGGAAAATATGTACAATGAGCAGTACTTC. Amino acid sequence: CASSPGTENMYNEQYF.

This clonotype came up many times. V gene TRBV10-3 combines with J gene TRBJ2-7; no clear D gene. Deletions cut 10 bases from V and 2 bases from J, with 15 bases between. Germline lookup yields CDR1 ENHRY and CDR2 SYGVKD. This CDR3 is built from 13 residues. CDR3 region: CATRSPATYEQYF. The CDR3 DNA sequence: TGTGCCACCAGATCCCCCGCCACCTACGAGCAGTACTTC.

A remark on this clonotype: A much bigger clone sits one base away, suggesting this may be a read error. V and J are TRBV5-3 and TRBJ2-7; 8 bases are shared with TRBD2. TRBV5-3 is an ORF, with its function uncertain. The CDR3 sequence is 15 residues long. The V gene end was trimmed by 8 bases and the J gene end by 7 bases; junction bases not matched to a gene: 17. CDR3 region: CASSYPGLVSDEQYF. Here the CDR3 DNA reads TGTGCCAGCAGTTATCCGGGACTAGTTTCTGATGAGCAGTACTTC.

This clonotype was recorded a few times. V is TRBV7-2 and J is TRBJ2-4; D may be TRBD1 or TRBD2 (5 bases each). This CDR3 contains 16 residues. The V and J ends lost 2 bases and 2 bases respectively, with 13 bases between them. Germline V gene sequence: CDR1 SGHTA, CDR2 FQGNSA. CDR3 region: CASSLTGQSTKNIQYF. The CDR3 bases are TGTGCCAGCAGCTTAACGGGGCAAAGCACCAAAAACATTCAGTACTTC.